This TCR beta chain derives from a study of OX40 agonist ivuxolimab in advanced cancers. Background on the study: Averaging roughly 60 years in age, with a range of about 23 to 90, the cohort was approximately 84% male. Allowance was made for prior anti-PD-1, anti-PD-L1 or anti-CTLA-4 therapy, and 40% to 45% had some.

The data were produced by immunoSEQ multiplex PCR, yet TCRdb's version contains in-frame clones alone and is incomplete. The data show roughly 86,000 clones, approximately 90% seen once. General observations from the study: At 0.1 to 3.0 mg/kg and by week 6, CD4+ and CD8+ T cells in the blood had expanded clonally.

Trimming removed 6 bases from V and 4 bases from J; junction bases left unmatched: 5. Per the germline V gene, CDR1 is SEHNR and CDR2 is FQNEAQ (reference sequence). The CDR3 length is 15 residues. Patients who had autoimmune disease history or got systemic immunosuppression were left out. Only a few counts were recorded for this clone. Its target is unknown. V and J are TRBV7-9 and TRBJ1-4; 10 nucleotides line up with TRBD1. This clonotype originated in an adult with an advanced solid tumor such as melanoma, head and neck, liver or kidney cancer. Source: CD4+ or CD8+ T cells sorted from blood, taken in a trial of the OX40 agonist ivuxolimab. The CDR3 DNA reads as TGTGCCAGCAGGTCCGACAGGGGGCTTAATGAAAAACTGTTTTTT. This sequence encodes CASRSDRGLNEKLFF.